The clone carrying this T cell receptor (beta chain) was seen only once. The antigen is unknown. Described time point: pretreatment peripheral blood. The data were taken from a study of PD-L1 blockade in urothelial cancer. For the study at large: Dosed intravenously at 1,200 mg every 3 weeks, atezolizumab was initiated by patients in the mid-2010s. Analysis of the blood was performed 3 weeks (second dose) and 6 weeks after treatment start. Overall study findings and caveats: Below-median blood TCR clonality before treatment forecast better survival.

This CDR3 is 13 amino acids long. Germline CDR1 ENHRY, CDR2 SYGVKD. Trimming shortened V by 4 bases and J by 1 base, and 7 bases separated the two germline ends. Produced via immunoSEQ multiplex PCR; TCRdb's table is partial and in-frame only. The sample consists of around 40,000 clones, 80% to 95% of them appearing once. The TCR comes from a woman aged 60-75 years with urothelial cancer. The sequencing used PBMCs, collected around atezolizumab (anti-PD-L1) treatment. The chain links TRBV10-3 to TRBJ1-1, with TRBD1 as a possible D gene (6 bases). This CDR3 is CAISAGQNTEAFF. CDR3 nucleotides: TGTGCCATCAGTGCGGGACAGAACACTGAAGCTTTCTTT.